These 21 T cell receptor beta chains originate from one sample sequenced in a study of Tregs in tolerant kidney transplant recipients. Sequenced by immunoSEQ multiplex PCR; TCRdb stores in-frame clones only, minus some. The table lists about 94,000 clones, approximately 93% of them singletons. Sample: CD4+ T cells from blood, taken before the transplant. The source is a human donor who received a combined kidney and bone marrow transplant.

This clone was seen a single time. This rearrangement joins TRBV18 to TRBJ2-1; 10 nucleotides line up with TRBD2. The CDR3 runs 15 residues. In germline, CDR1 is KGHSH, CDR2 LQKENI. Trimming took 2 bases from V and 5 from J; bases not matched to a gene: 3. The CDR3 spells CASSPGSGGNNEQFF. DNA of the CDR3: TGTGCCAGCTCACCAGGTAGCGGGGGGAACAATGAGCAGTTCTTC.

V gene TRBV11-2 combines with J gene TRBJ2-3; 14 bases are a match to TRBD2. The CDR3 extends over 18 amino acids. Germline CDR1 SGHAT, CDR2 FQNNGV. V shed 5 bases and J 6 bases; nucleotides not matched to a gene: 13. The CDR3 DNA reads TGTGCCAGCAGCCAAGCCATCAGAGGACTAGCGGGAGGTGATACGCAGTATTTT. Protein product: CASSQAIRGLAGGDTQYF.

This clone was seen a few times. The chain recombines TRBV13 with TRBJ1-3, with D uncertain. CDR3 length equals 15 residues. Per germline, CDR1 PRHDT and CDR2 FYEKMQ (reference sequence). V dropped 1 base and J dropped 0 bases, with 7 bases sitting between them. The CDR3 DNA sequence: TGTGCCAGCAGCTTAGATCTTAACTCTGGAAACACCATATATTTT. Protein product: CASSLDLNSGNTIYF.

The chain recombines TRBV6-1 with TRBJ2-5; 7 nucleotides match TRBD1. The V and J ends lost 4 bases and 2 bases, in that order; junction bases with no gene match: 4. From germline, CDR1 is MNHNS and CDR2 SASEGT. The CDR3 spans 14 residues. In nucleotides, the CDR3 is TGTGCCAGCAGTGGATACAGGGGACAAGAGACCCAGTACTTC. It translates to CASSGYRGQETQYF.

V is TRBV6-6 and J is TRBJ1-1; TRBD1 might be the D (5 bases). The CDR3 spans 14 residues. The V end lost 2 bases, the J end lost 1 base, and 8 bases lay between the germline ends. The germline V gene encodes CDR1 MNHNY and CDR2 SVGAGI (reference sequence). The CDR3 nucleotides are TGTGCCAGCAGTTACGTCGGACAGAACACTGAAGCTTTCTTT. Protein sequence: CASSYVGQNTEAFF.

The chain recombines TRBV5-4 with TRBJ1-1, with no clear D. The ends were cut back, 2 bases at V and 1 base at J, with 9 bases in the middle. From germline, CDR1 is SGHNT and CDR2 YYREEE (reference sequence). The CDR3 totals 14 residues. This CDR3 reads CASSLPKRNTEAFF. DNA of the CDR3: TGTGCCAGCAGCTTACCCAAGAGGAACACTGAAGCTTTCTTT.

The chain links TRBV11-3 to TRBJ2-1; 11 positions agree with TRBD2. Germline assignment: CDR1 SGHNT and CDR2 YENEEA. J lost 10 bases, V lost 0 bases, and 2 bases had no gene match. This CDR3 has 14 residues. The CDR3 reads CASSLELAGVEQFF. DNA of the CDR3: TGTGCCAGCAGCTTAGAACTAGCGGGAGTCGAGCAGTTCTTC.

This clone was detected only once. This rearrangement joins TRBV9 to TRBJ2-7, with 7 bases aligning to TRBD2. The V gene end was trimmed by 0 bases and the J gene end by 2 bases; junction bases not matched to a gene: 5. The germline gives CDR1 SGDLS, CDR2 YYNGEE. The CDR3 loop spans 15 amino acids. Written as DNA, the CDR3 is TGTGCCAGCAGCGTAGGCCTAGCGGAGGCCTACGAGCAGTACTTC. The encoded protein is CASSVGLAEAYEQYF.

The chain recombines TRBV9 with TRBJ2-1; 11 nucleotides match TRBD2. The germline gives CDR1 SGDLS, CDR2 YYNGEE. Germline trimming cut 5 bases from V and 5 bases from J; bases unmatched to any gene: 9. CDR3 length: 16 amino acids. CDR3 nucleotide sequence: TGTGCCAGCAGGGGTGCTCCGGGACTAGCGGACAATGAGCAGTTCTTC. It translates to CASRGAPGLADNEQFF.

V usage is TRBV5-7 and J usage is TRBJ1-1; D might be TRBD1 (6 bases). Being an ORF, TRBV5-7 has a function that is uncertain. CDR3 length equals 15 residues. The V gene lost 3 bases and the J gene lost 1 base, with 13 bases spanning the gap. As DNA, the CDR3 is TGTGCCAGCAGCTCCCGGCACAGGGAGAACACTGAAGCTTTCTTT. This gives the protein CASSSRHRENTEAFF.

The rearrangement links TRBV5-1 to TRBJ2-1; the D gene is possibly TRBD2 (5 bases). The V gene lost 0 bases and the J gene lost 1 base, with 8 bases spanning the gap. CDR3 length equals 15 residues. Germline V gene sequence: CDR1 SGHRS, CDR2 YFSETQ. CDR3 sequence reads: CASSLGLASYNEQFF. In DNA, the CDR3 is TGCGCCAGCAGCTTGGGCCTAGCTTCCTACAATGAGCAGTTCTTC. The whole variable domain, remainder taken from reference TRBV5-1 and TRBJ2-1, is KAGVTQTPRYLIKTRGQQVTLSCSPISGHRSVSWYQQTPGQGLQFLFEYFSETQRNKGNFPGRFSGRQFSNSRSEMNVSTLELGDSALYLCASSLGLASYNEQFFGPGTRLTVL.

The chain joins TRBV5-6 to TRBJ2-5; D is unclear. Deletions cut 0 bases from V and 5 bases from J, with 8 bases between. CDR1 and CDR2 from the germline V gene are SGHDT and YYEEEE. The CDR3 runs to 13 residues. The CDR3 DNA follows: TGTGCCAGCAGCTTGGCAGGTGGGGAGACCCAGTACTTC. Protein: CASSLAGGETQYF.

The gene calls are TRBV6-1 and TRBJ1-2; D is unresolved. The ends were cut back, 3 bases at V and 3 bases at J, with 5 bases in the middle. The CDR3 sequence is 12 residues long. The germline CDR1 and CDR2 sequences are MNHNS and SASEGT. The CDR3 DNA is TGTGCCAGCAGTGACCAATACTATGGCTACACCTTC. Residues: CASSDQYYGYTF.

This chain joins TRBV7-6 and TRBJ2-1; a possible D gene is TRBD1 (5 bases). CDR1 and CDR2 from the germline V gene are SGHVS and FNYEAQ. The CDR3 totals 15 residues. The V end was cut by 5 bases, the J end by 3 bases, with 14 bases between. The chain's CDR3 is CASSPLARGYNEQFF. CDR3 DNA sequence: TGTGCCAGCAGCCCCCTCGCTAGGGGCTACAATGAGCAGTTCTTC.

V gene TRBV25-1 combines with J gene TRBJ2-7; D is possibly TRBD2 (5 bases). V was pared by 2 bases and J by 3 bases, with 14 bases between. The CDR3 runs to 15 residues. Germline lookup yields CDR1 MGHDK and CDR2 SYGVNS. DNA of the CDR3: TGTGCCAGCAGTGAAACGGGGAAAGGGCACTACGAGCAGTACTTC. Amino acids: CASSETGKGHYEQYF.

This chain joins TRBV11-2 and TRBJ1-1; TRBD1 matches at 8 bases. J gave up 10 bases and V 8 bases, and 9 bases lay outside the gene matches. Germline values: CDR1 SGHAT, CDR2 FQNNGV. The CDR3 consists of 12 residues. The CDR3 DNA reads TGTGCCAGCGGCCCCGGGACAGGAGTAGCTTTCTTT. This encodes CASGPGTGVAFF. The full variable domain, rest sourced from reference TRBV11-2 and TRBJ1-1, is EAGVAQSPRYKIIEKRQSVAFWCNPISGHATLYWYQQILGQGPKLLIQFQNNGVVDDSQLPKDRFSAERLKGVDSTLKIQPAKLEDSAVYLCASGPGTGVAFFGQGTRLTVV.

This sequence joins TRBV12-5 and TRBJ1-1; the D gene is possibly TRBD1 (5 bases). V was clipped by 3 bases and J by 0 bases, with 8 bases between them. The length of the CDR3 is 14 residues. Germline V gene sequence: CDR1 LGHNT, CDR2 FRNRAP. CDR3 in DNA: TGTGCTAGTGGTTTTGGGGGGATGAACACTGAAGCTTTCTTT. This translates into CASGFGGMNTEAFF.

The rearrangement joins TRBV27 to TRBJ2-5; 9 bases line up with TRBD1. The CDR3 has 16 amino acids. V shed 3 bases and J 6 bases; nucleotides not matched to a gene: 11. The germline V gene has CDR1 MNHEY and CDR2 SMNVEV (reference sequence). CDR3 region: CASSFYTGTGLKTQYF. The CDR3 region has the DNA TGTGCCAGCAGTTTTTACACCGGGACAGGGTTGAAGACCCAGTACTTC.

V usage is TRBV30 and J usage is TRBJ1-5; 8 nucleotides align to TRBD1. V was clipped by 0 bases and J by 2 bases; unmatched bases: 3. CDR1 and CDR2 from the germline V gene are GTSNPN and SVGIG (reference sequence). The CDR3 runs 15 residues. CDR3 amino acids: CAWSVMGQGNQPQHF. The CDR3 DNA is TGTGCCTGGAGTGTGATGGGACAGGGCAATCAGCCCCAGCATTTT.

This clone showed up just a few times. The sample has other DNA sequences that encode this CDR3 too. This chain links TRBV19 with TRBJ1-1; 9 bases map to TRBD1. CDR3 size: 13 residues. Trimming cost V 4 bases and J 4 bases; bases outside gene matches: 1. Germline CDR1 reads LNHDA; CDR2 reads SQIVND (reference sequence). The CDR3 DNA follows: TGTGCCAGTAGTACGACAGGGGGCACTGAAGCTTTCTTT. This gives the protein CASSTTGGTEAFF.

The sample holds one count of this clone. The chain combines TRBV9 with TRBJ2-1; the match to TRBD2 covers 8 bases. The CDR3 spans 15 residues. Germline lookup yields CDR1 SGDLS and CDR2 YYNGEE. The trim removed 4 bases at V and 2 bases at J, leaving 5 bases unmatched. The CDR3 DNA is TGTGCCAGCAGCCCCATAGCGGGAACCTACAATGAGCAGTTCTTC. Amino acid sequence: CASSPIAGTYNEQFF.